This T cell receptor beta chain stems from a study of Tregs in tolerant kidney transplant recipients. Study-wide context: Mixed chimerism was transient after nonmyeloablative marrow transplants from related graft donors. Study-wide points: Biological reproducibility was not directly addressed in this study. The small number of patients limits these findings pending further validation. Tregs expanded with activated donor B cells seemed most donor-specific.

The germline CDR1 and CDR2 sequences are SGDLS and YYNGEE. The CDR3 covers 16 residues. V dropped 0 bases and J dropped 5; count of bases not matched to a gene: 4. A word on this clone: Its antigen remains unknown.

TCRdb's table, derived via immunoSEQ multiplex PCR, lists solely in-frame clones and lacks some. This table has about 69,000 clones, 70% to 90% appearing once. The V gene is TRBV9, the J gene TRBJ2-3; 12 nucleotides match TRBD1. The sequencing used CD4+ T cells from blood, collected before the transplant. This sequence was found in a human donor who received a combined kidney and bone marrow transplant. The CDR3 DNA reads TGTGCCAGCAGCGTAGGGGGGACAGGGGGCAGAGATACGCAGTATTTT. Translation gives CASSVGGTGGRDTQYF.